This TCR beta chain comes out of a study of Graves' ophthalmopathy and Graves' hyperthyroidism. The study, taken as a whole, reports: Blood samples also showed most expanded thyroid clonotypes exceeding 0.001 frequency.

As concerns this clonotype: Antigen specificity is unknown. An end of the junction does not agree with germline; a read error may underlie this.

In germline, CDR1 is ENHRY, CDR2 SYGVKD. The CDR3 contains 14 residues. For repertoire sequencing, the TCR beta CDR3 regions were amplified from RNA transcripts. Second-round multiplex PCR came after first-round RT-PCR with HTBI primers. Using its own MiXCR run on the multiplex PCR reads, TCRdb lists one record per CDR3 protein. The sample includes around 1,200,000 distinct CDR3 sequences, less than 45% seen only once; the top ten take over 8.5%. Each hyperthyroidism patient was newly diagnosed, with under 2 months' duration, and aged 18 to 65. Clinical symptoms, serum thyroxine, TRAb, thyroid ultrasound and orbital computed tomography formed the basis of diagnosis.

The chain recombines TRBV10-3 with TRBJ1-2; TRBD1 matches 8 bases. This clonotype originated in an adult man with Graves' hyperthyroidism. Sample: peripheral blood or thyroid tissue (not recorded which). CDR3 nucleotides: TGTGCCATCAGTACCGGACAGGGAAACTATGACTACACCTTC. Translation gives CAISTGQGNYDYTF.